The 25 T cell receptor beta chains reported below all come from one sample, sequenced in a study of identical twins. Each CDR3 protein is one row after TCRdb ran MiXCR on the 5' RACE reads. The table records 460,000 or so distinct CDR3 sequences, 12% to 15% of them present only once. Another study also made use of these data, one on yellow fever vaccine responses in identical twins.

The sample comprised CD4+ T cells sorted from blood. Every receptor here comes from a woman under 30 in good health.

This clonotype has just a few counts. This chain uses TRBV3-1 with TRBJ2-3; no clear D gene. Germline CDR1 LGHDT, CDR2 YNNKEL (reference sequence). CDR3 length equals 16 residues. The V and J ends lost 0 bases and 0 bases respectively, with 10 bases between them. The CDR3 protein is CASSQEAATSTDTQYF. CDR3 nucleotides: TGTGCCAGCAGCCAAGAGGCAGCTACTAGCACAGATACGCAGTATTTT.

Only a few counts were recorded for this clonotype. As DNA, the CDR3 is TGTGCTAGTGTAGTTGATGTGACAGGGACAGGGACTGAAGCTTTCTTT. It specifies CASVVDVTGTGTEAFF. The chain joins TRBV12-5 to TRBJ1-1; TRBD1 aligns across 9 bases. V dropped 7 bases and J dropped 5; count of bases not matched to a gene: 14. Germline values: CDR1 LGHNT, CDR2 FRNRAP. This CDR3 comprises 16 residues. Supplemented by reference TRBV12-5 and TRBJ1-1, the full variable domain reads DARVTQTPRHKVTEMGQEVTMRCQPILGHNTVFWYRQTMMQGLELLAYFRNRAPLDDSGMPKDRFSAEMPDATLATLKIQPSEPRDSAVYFCASVVDVTGTGTEAFFGQGTRLTVV.

This clonotype has only a few counts. The genes are TRBV27 and TRBJ2-3, with a tentative D call TRBD1 (6 bases). V lost 3 bases and J 4 bases, leaving 11 bases between the germline ends. This CDR3 contains 14 residues. Germline lookup yields CDR1 MNHEY and CDR2 SMNVEV (reference sequence). DNA of the CDR3: TGTGCCAGCAGTTTGTCGACAGGCCCAGATACGCAGTATTTT. It codes for CASSLSTGPDTQYF.

This clonotype has only a few counts. V gene TRBV6-1 combines with J gene TRBJ2-1; D is unresolved. V was pared by 5 bases and J by 7 bases, with 12 bases between. This CDR3 region has 13 residues. Germline CDR1 and CDR2: MNHNS and SASEGT. Here the CDR3 DNA reads TGTGCCAGCAGTCCGCCCTCTCGGAATGAGCAGTTCTTC. Its protein product is CASSPPSRNEQFF.

This chain links TRBV7-3 with TRBJ2-5, with 9 bases fitting TRBD1. V lost 5 bases to trimming and J lost 7 bases; unmatched junction nucleotides: 11. The CDR3 totals 15 residues. Germline assignment: CDR1 SGHTA and CDR2 FQGTGA. This CDR3 reads CASSKTGGAVGTQYF. CDR3 in DNA: TGTGCCAGCAGCAAAACAGGGGGCGCGGTTGGGACCCAGTACTTC. Complete variable domain (other parts from reference TRBV7-3 and TRBJ2-5): GAGVSQTPSNKVTEKGKYVELRCDPISGHTALYWYRQSLGQGPEFLIYFQGTGAADDSGLPNDRFFAVRPEGSVSTLKIQRTERGDSAVYLCASSKTGGAVGTQYFGPGTRLLVL.

This clonotype was observed a few times. This sequence joins TRBV15 and TRBJ2-5; no clear D gene. The CDR3 extends over 12 amino acids. V lost 2 bases and J lost 0, with 1 base in between. Looked up from germline, CDR1 is LNHNV and CDR2 is YYDKDF (reference sequence). DNA for the CDR3: TGTGCCACCAGCAGAAACCAAGAGACCCAGTACTTC. Translated, it gives CATSRNQETQYF.

This clonotype was observed a few times. The V and J genes are TRBV5-1 and TRBJ2-3, with TRBD2 identical over 10 bases. Trimming at V came to 3 bases and at J to 5 bases, leaving 6 bases not matched to a gene. Germline loops: CDR1 SGHRS, CDR2 YFSETQ. The CDR3 has 15 amino acids. CDR3 loop: CASSWGTSVGDTQYF. The CDR3 DNA reads as TGCGCCAGCAGCTGGGGGACTAGCGTGGGAGATACGCAGTATTTT. The full variable domain, in which reference TRBV5-1 and TRBJ2-3 provide the parts outside the CDR3, is KAGVTQTPRYLIKTRGQQVTLSCSPISGHRSVSWYQQTPGQGLQFLFEYFSETQRNKGNFPGRFSGRQFSNSRSEMNVSTLELGDSALYLCASSWGTSVGDTQYFGPGTRLTVL.

This clonotype has only a few counts. This chain joins TRBV7-2 and TRBJ2-5, with TRBD2 matching 8 bases. The ends lost 5 bases at V and 5 bases at J; junction bases unmatched: 13. The CDR3 loop spans 16 amino acids. Germline V gives CDR1 SGHTA, CDR2 FQGNSA. The CDR3 DNA is TGTGCCAGCAGCGTTTCTCGGGGGGGCATAGGGGAGACCCAGTACTTC. Translating it yields CASSVSRGGIGETQYF.

The rearrangement links TRBV5-5 to TRBJ2-5; 7 nucleotides match TRBD2. CDR3 length: 16 residues. The trim removed 4 bases at V and 2 bases at J, leaving 11 bases unmatched. Germline CDR1 and CDR2: SGHKS and YYEKEE (reference sequence). The CDR3 spells CASSQPGLLKQETQYF. CDR3 DNA: TGTGCCAGCAGCCAACCGGGACTACTGAAACAAGAGACCCAGTACTTC.

The sample holds a few counts of this clonotype. The J gene is TRBJ2-2, the V gene TRBV6-1; no clear D. V lost 2 bases, J lost 6 bases, and 7 bases lay in between. This CDR3 region has 13 residues. Looked up from germline, CDR1 is MNHNS and CDR2 is SASEGT. The CDR3: CASSEHSAGELFF. CDR3 bases: TGTGCCAGCAGTGAACATTCAGCCGGGGAGCTGTTTTTT.

This chain links TRBV15 with TRBJ2-5; 13 nucleotides line up with TRBD2. The germline V gene encodes CDR1 LNHNV and CDR2 YYDKDF (reference sequence). J gave up 5 bases and V 4 bases, and 4 bases lay outside the gene matches. The CDR3 consists of 15 residues. DNA of the CDR3: TGTGCCACCAGCATAGGGACTAGCGGGGAGGAGACCCAGTACTTC. Protein sequence: CATSIGTSGEETQYF.

This clonotype showed up just a few times. This chain connects TRBV4-2 to TRBJ1-4; no reliable D call. The germline gives CDR1 LGHNA, CDR2 YNFKEQ. CDR3 length: 16 amino acids. V lost 0 bases and J 0 bases, leaving 8 bases between the germline ends. CDR3 nucleotides: TGTGCCAGCAGCCAAGATCTACGCGCAACTAATGAAAAACTGTTTTTT. Protein: CASSQDLRATNEKLFF.

This clonotype was observed a few times. The chain uses TRBV10-3 and TRBJ2-1; 7 nucleotides agree with TRBD1. Germline CDR1 reads ENHRY; CDR2 reads SYGVKD. The CDR3 is 14 residues long. The V gene end was trimmed by 9 bases and the J gene end by 6 bases; junction bases not matched to a gene: 11. As DNA, the CDR3 is TGTGCCATACAAGAACAGGGGTCGAGCAATGAGCAGTTCTTC. This encodes CAIQEQGSSNEQFF.

The chain has TRBV14 and TRBJ2-7; D is undetermined. CDR3 length: 12 amino acids. Trimming shortened V by 2 bases and J by 7 bases, and 9 bases separated the two germline ends. Germline lookup yields CDR1 SGHDN and CDR2 FVKESK. The CDR3 spells CASSQNRAEQYF. Here the CDR3 DNA reads TGTGCCAGCAGCCAAAACCGGGCGGAGCAGTACTTC.

This clonotype was counted between two and nine times. The chain uses TRBV27 and TRBJ2-1, with 8 bases fitting TRBD2. Germline V gene data show CDR1 as MNHEY and CDR2 as SMNVEV (reference sequence). The CDR3 totals 18 residues. Trimming removed 0 bases from V and 1 base from J; junction bases left unmatched: 8. CDR3 in amino acids: CASSLSGRGESSYNEQFF. The CDR3 region has the DNA TGTGCCAGCAGTTTATCCGGGAGGGGTGAATCTTCCTACAATGAGCAGTTCTTC.

This clonotype has more than one count but fewer than ten. The J gene is TRBJ2-3, the V gene TRBV11-2, with D tentatively TRBD2 (6 bases). CDR1 is SGHAT, CDR2 FQNNGV, per germline. V shed 3 bases and J shed 0 bases, with 10 bases lying between them. This CDR3 has 15 residues. The CDR3 spells CASSFVGTSTDTQYF. DNA for the CDR3: TGTGCCAGCAGCTTCGTCGGGACTAGCACAGATACGCAGTATTTT.

This clonotype was seen only a few times. This CDR3 reads CAGIREAGANVLTF. The DNA for the CDR3 is TGTGCCGGGATAAGAGAGGCTGGGGCCAACGTCCTGACTTTC. The chain has TRBV6-1 and TRBJ2-6; the D is unclear. The ends were cut back, 11 bases at V and 2 bases at J, with 13 bases in the middle. Germline values: CDR1 MNHNS, CDR2 SASEGT. This CDR3 has 14 amino acids.

The chain's CDR3 is CAISEASSYNEQFF. CDR3 bases: TGTGCCATCAGTGAGGCCAGCTCCTACAATGAGCAGTTCTTC. The chain combines TRBV10-3 with TRBJ2-1; D is unresolved. Germline-derived CDR1 and CDR2 are ENHRY and SYGVKD. This CDR3 is 14 amino acids long. The V gene lost 2 bases and the J gene lost 0 bases, with 5 bases spanning the gap.

V gene TRBV7-9 combines with J gene TRBJ2-1, with 8 bases fitting TRBD2. CDR3 size: 16 residues. The germline CDR1 and CDR2 sequences are SEHNR and FQNEAQ (reference sequence). Unmatched junction bases numbered 6, after V lost 1 base and J lost 4 bases. The CDR3 protein is CASSLVGGRLYNEQFF. The CDR3 DNA reads TGTGCCAGCAGCTTAGTTGGCGGGAGGCTTTACAATGAGCAGTTCTTC.

This chain connects TRBV3-1 to TRBJ2-5; TRBD2 agrees at 7 bases. Germline loops: CDR1 LGHDT, CDR2 YNNKEL (reference sequence). Unmatched junction bases numbered 2, after V lost 1 base and J lost 0 bases. The CDR3 length is 15 residues. This CDR3 is CASSQAGGHQETQYF. The CDR3, as DNA: TGTGCCAGCAGCCAAGCGGGGGGACACCAAGAGACCCAGTACTTC.

This clonotype showed up just once. The chain carries TRBV9 and TRBJ2-1; D is unresolved. The germline V gene has CDR1 SGDLS and CDR2 YYNGEE. CDR3 length equals 14 residues. V was pared by 0 bases and J by 5 bases, with 9 bases between. The CDR3 loop reads CASSVAGRNNEQFF. The CDR3 bases are TGTGCCAGCAGCGTAGCGGGCCGAAACAATGAGCAGTTCTTC.

This clonotype came up a few times. V usage is TRBV7-6 and J usage is TRBJ2-1, with TRBD2 identical over 8 bases. The V gene's germline CDR1 is SGHVS and CDR2 FNYEAQ. CDR3 length: 15 amino acids. The trim removed 2 bases at V and 4 bases at J, leaving 4 bases unmatched. The CDR3 region has the DNA TGTGCCAGCAGCTTAAGCGGGACTAGATACAATGAGCAGTTCTTC. Amino acid sequence: CASSLSGTRYNEQFF.

This rearrangement joins TRBV6-6 to TRBJ1-1; D unresolved. The germline V gene has CDR1 MNHNY and CDR2 SVGAGI (reference sequence). CDR3 size: 13 residues. Trimming cost V 4 bases and J 1 base, with 7 bases left between them. The chain's CDR3 is CASSSNRNTEAFF. For the CDR3, the DNA is TGTGCCAGCAGTTCCAACAGGAACACTGAAGCTTTCTTT.

This clonotype was recorded many times. The chain employs TRBV5-1 and TRBJ2-1, with 8 bases fitting TRBD2. CDR3 length: 15 residues. V gave up 2 bases and J gave up 5 bases; unmatched junction bases: 6. Germline CDR1 reads SGHRS; CDR2 reads YFSETQ. The CDR3 coding sequence is TGCGCCAGCAGCTTTCTGGCGGGGGGTAACAATGAGCAGTTCTTC. Translated: CASSFLAGGNNEQFF.

This clonotype was seen a handful of times. This chain joins TRBV20-1 and TRBJ2-3; perhaps TRBD2 as D (5 bases). Germline CDR1 DFQATT, CDR2 SNEGSKA (reference sequence). The CDR3 has 14 amino acids. V lost 3 bases and J lost 5, with 15 bases in between. In DNA form, the CDR3 reads TGCAGTGCTAGGCGATCGAGCGGAGGAGATACGCAGTATTTT. Amino acid sequence: CSARRSSGGDTQYF.